This paragraph reports one T cell receptor (beta chain). What it recognizes is unknown. This CDR3 contains 14 residues. Between the trimmed V and J ends, which lost 8 bases and 5 bases, there was a span of 13 bases. Germline V lookup: CDR1 KGHSH, CDR2 LQKENI. This sample is part of a study of OX40 agonist ivuxolimab in advanced cancers. Profiling relied on immunoSEQ multiplex PCR, and the TCRdb table lists in-frame clones only, not all of them. The sample records about 83,000 clones, under 90% being singletons. Whole-study findings and limits: Average numbers of expanded clones were greater in CD8+ T cells than in CD4+.

This material consisted of CD4+ or CD8+ T cells sorted from blood, taken in a trial of the OX40 agonist ivuxolimab. The sequence was collected from an adult with an advanced solid tumor such as melanoma, head and neck, liver or kidney cancer. J is TRBJ1-6 and V is TRBV18, with D hard to call. The CDR3 nucleotides are TGTGCCAGCCAATCGGGGATCGATAATTCACCCCTCCACTTT. Its protein product is CASQSGIDNSPLHF.